The 20 T cell receptor beta chains presented below share a single source sample, sequenced in a study of OX40 agonist ivuxolimab in advanced cancers. The assay was immunoSEQ multiplex PCR, and TCRdb's table has in-frame clones only and misses some. In the table there are around 53,000 clones, around four fifths of which are singletons. The starting material was CD4+ or CD8+ T cells sorted from blood, obtained in a trial of the OX40 agonist ivuxolimab. These receptors all come from an adult with an advanced solid tumor such as melanoma, head and neck, liver or kidney cancer.

CDR3 sequence: CASSSNQGDGYTF. CDR3 in DNA: TGCGCCAGCAGCTCAAACCAGGGGGATGGCTACACCTTC. V usage is TRBV5-1 and J usage is TRBJ1-2; TRBD1 aligns across 7 bases. The V and J ends lost 3 bases and 6 bases, in that order; junction bases with no gene match: 5. The germline gives CDR1 SGHRS, CDR2 YFSETQ. This CDR3 has 13 amino acids.

This clone was observed a single time. V is TRBV6-1 and J is TRBJ2-7; D call uncertain. Trimming pared 2 bases from V and 4 bases from J, leaving 0 bases between. In germline, CDR1 is MNHNS, CDR2 SASEGT. The CDR3 runs 10 residues. Here the CDR3 reads CASSEYEQYF. The CDR3 coding sequence is TGTGCCAGCAGTGAATACGAGCAGTACTTC.

The gene calls are TRBV5-4 and TRBJ2-5; D possibly corresponds to TRBD1 (6 bases). Germline loops: CDR1 SGHNT, CDR2 YYREEE (reference sequence). V lost 4 bases, J lost 5 bases, and 15 bases lay in between. CDR3 length: 14 residues. The CDR3 loop is CASSPNGRGETQYF. CDR3 coding DNA: TGTGCCAGCAGCCCCAATGGAAGGGGGGAGACCCAGTACTTC. Full variable domain (outside the CDR3, taken from reference TRBV5-4 and TRBJ2-5): ETGVTQSPTHLIKTRGQQVTLRCSSQSGHNTVSWYQQALGQGPQFIFQYYREEENGRGNFPPRFSGLQFPNYSSELNVNALELDDSALYLCASSPNGRGETQYFGPGTRLLVL.

This clone was recorded only once. The chain carries TRBV7-9 and TRBJ2-3; 10 nucleotides align to TRBD2. J gave up 1 base and V 5 bases, and 9 bases lay outside the gene matches. Germline CDR1 is SEHNR and CDR2 is FQNEAQ (reference sequence). The CDR3 loop spans 17 amino acids. Here the CDR3 reads CASSTWTSGEGTDTQYF. The CDR3 DNA sequence: TGTGCCAGCAGCACCTGGACTAGCGGAGAAGGCACAGATACGCAGTATTTT.

This rearrangement joins TRBV2 to TRBJ2-3; D may be TRBD2 (5 bases). Germline loops: CDR1 SNHLY, CDR2 FYNNEI. V shed 5 bases and J shed 8 bases, with 14 bases lying between them. This CDR3 contains 13 residues. The CDR3 nucleotides read TGTGCCAGCAGTCGGGGAGCCGCGGTTACGCAGTATTTT. This translates into CASSRGAAVTQYF.

This sequence joins TRBV30 and TRBJ2-7; TRBD1 agrees at 9 bases. Per germline, CDR1 GTSNPN and CDR2 SVGIG (reference sequence). V shed 7 bases, J shed 8 bases, and the junction held 9 bases outside the gene matches. This CDR3 comprises 12 residues. CDR3 in amino acids: CASEPGQGKQYF. CDR3 DNA: TGTGCCTCCGAACCGGGACAGGGTAAGCAGTACTTC.

J is TRBJ1-3 and V is TRBV4-1; D is undetermined. Germline V gene sequence: CDR1 MGHRA, CDR2 YSYEKL. This CDR3 has 16 residues. The V gene lost 1 base and the J gene lost 4 bases, with 14 bases spanning the gap. CDR3 amino acids: CASSQAGRGYGNTIYF. The CDR3 nucleotides are TGCGCCAGCAGCCAAGCAGGCCGGGGTTACGGAAACACCATATATTTT.

Points on this clone: A read error may produce the germline difference seen at one junction end. The chain links TRBV5-6 to TRBJ2-5; D ambiguous. Germline V CDR1 and CDR2: SGHDT, YYEEEE. The CDR3 runs 14 residues. CDR3 region: CAGSFGRFQETQYF. The DNA of the CDR3 is TGTGCCGGCAGCTTTGGTCGGTTCCAAGAGACCCAGTACTTC.

The chain carries TRBV4-3 and TRBJ1-1; D is ambiguous. Per germline, CDR1 LGHNA and CDR2 YSLEER. This CDR3 is 15 amino acids long. Deletions cut 0 bases from V and 3 bases from J, with 11 bases between. CDR3 sequence (DNA): TGCGCCAGCAGCCAAGAGGAGGGATCGGACACTGAAGCTTTCTTT. It encodes CASSQEEGSDTEAFF.

This clone was observed once. V gene TRBV29-1 combines with J gene TRBJ2-2; D is ambiguous. V lost 2 bases, J lost 3 bases, and 7 bases lay in between. The CDR3 extends over 13 amino acids. Germline V lookup: CDR1 SQVTM, CDR2 ANQGSEA. For the CDR3, the DNA is TGCAGCGTTGAACCGAGATACACCGGGGAGCTGTTTTTT. Translating it yields CSVEPRYTGELFF.

This sequence joins TRBV4-1 and TRBJ2-7; 8 bases line up with TRBD2. V was pared by 3 bases and J by 2 bases, with 9 bases of the junction left unmatched. Germline loops: CDR1 MGHRA, CDR2 YSYEKL. This CDR3 is 16 amino acids long. DNA of the CDR3: TGCGCCAGCAGCCACGATTTAGCGGGGAACACCTACGAGCAGTACTTC. The encoded protein is CASSHDLAGNTYEQYF.

J is TRBJ1-2 and V is TRBV27, with 9 bases lining up with TRBD1. The CDR3 sequence is 15 residues long. The V gene's germline CDR1 is MNHEY and CDR2 SMNVEV (reference sequence). V lost 5 bases and J lost 6; bases outside the gene matches: 10. The CDR3 loop is CASSLGQGPSDGYTF. The CDR3 nucleotides read TGTGCCAGCAGTCTAGGACAGGGGCCATCGGATGGCTACACCTTC.

The V gene is TRBV5-1, the J gene TRBJ1-4; D not certain. Germline CDR1 SGHRS, CDR2 YFSETQ. CDR3 length equals 16 residues. With 1 base removed from V and 1 base from J, the gap between germline ends came to 11 bases. DNA of the CDR3: TGCGCCAGCAGCTTGAGGGTATGGGGAACTAATGAAAAACTGTTTTTT. Residues: CASSLRVWGTNEKLFF.

V usage is TRBV19 and J usage is TRBJ2-5, with D unclear. This CDR3 comprises 13 residues. Germline V lookup: CDR1 LNHDA, CDR2 SQIVND (reference sequence). The V end was cut by 3 bases, the J end by 1 base, with 6 bases between. The chain's CDR3 is CASSIQSQETQYF. The DNA of the CDR3 is TGTGCCAGTAGTATTCAATCCCAAGAGACCCAGTACTTC.

The chain couples TRBV29-1 to TRBJ2-3; 9 bases match TRBD1. J lost 6 bases, V lost 6 bases, and 7 bases had no gene match. There are 13 residues in the CDR3. Germline V gene lookup returns CDR1 SQVTM and CDR2 ANQGSEA. This CDR3 reads CSVNQGTGDTQYF. CDR3 nucleotide sequence: TGCAGCGTAAATCAGGGGACAGGGGATACGCAGTATTTT.

The chain couples TRBV9 to TRBJ1-1; 7 bases fit TRBD1. The CDR3 loop spans 17 amino acids. V lost 3 bases, J lost 4 bases, and 15 bases stayed unmatched. The germline gives CDR1 SGDLS, CDR2 YYNGEE. This chain's CDR3 is CASSALRDSKGSTEAFF. CDR3 DNA: TGTGCCAGCAGCGCACTCCGGGACAGCAAGGGCAGCACTGAAGCTTTCTTT. The variable domain in full, with the rest retrieved from reference TRBV9 and TRBJ1-1, is DSGVTQTPKHLITATGQRVTLRCSPRSGDLSVYWYQQSLDQGLQFLIQYYNGEERAKGNILERFSAQQFPDLHSELNLSSLELGDSALYFCASSALRDSKGSTEAFFGQGTRLTVV.

The chain carries TRBV11-3 and TRBJ2-2; the D gene could be TRBD1 or TRBD2 (6 bases each). Trimming stripped 1 base from V and 8 bases from J, with 11 bases between. This CDR3 spans 14 amino acids. Germline V gene data show CDR1 as SGHNT and CDR2 as YENEEA. The CDR3 DNA follows: TGTGCCAGCAGCTTAGTTCGGGGGCCTGGGGAGCTGTTTTTT. Translating gives CASSLVRGPGELFF.

For this clone: The junction shows a germline mismatch at one end, possibly a read error. This chain connects TRBV14 to TRBJ1-6; D unresolved. This CDR3 is built from 16 residues. The germline gives CDR1 SGHDN, CDR2 FVKESK. The CDR3 sequence is CASRQGMGGSDSPLHF. The CDR3 DNA is TGTGCCAGCAGGCAAGGCATGGGCGGATCCGATTCACCCCTCCACTTT.

The V gene is TRBV5-1, the J gene TRBJ2-5; D is unclear. The CDR3 consists of 13 residues. Germline values: CDR1 SGHRS, CDR2 YFSETQ. The ends were cut back, 7 bases at V and 1 base at J, with 11 bases in the middle. CDR3 residues: CASGQRVQETQYF. The DNA of the CDR3 is TGCGCCAGCGGTCAACGGGTCCAAGAGACCCAGTACTTC.

V is TRBV5-4 and J is TRBJ1-3; D possibly corresponds to TRBD1 (5 bases). There are 14 residues in the CDR3. V lost 4 bases, J lost 4 bases, and 12 bases lay in between. Germline-derived CDR1 and CDR2 are SGHNT and YYREEE (reference sequence). CDR3 DNA sequence: TGTGCCAGCAGCCGGGACTTCGAAGGAAACACCATATATTTT. Amino acid sequence: CASSRDFEGNTIYF.